Presented here are 31 T cell receptor beta chains from one specimen sequenced in a study of CD8 T cells in Susac syndrome. With random hexamers, reverse transcription was performed on about 0.5 to 1 ug of RNA. One entry per CDR3 protein results from TCRdb running MiXCR on the immunoSEQ multiplex PCR reads. The sample lists approximately 190,000 distinct CDR3 sequences, approximately 93% occurring once. Sequencing input: CD4+ T cells from PBMCs. The receptors derive from a human donor in good health.

J is TRBJ1-1 and V is TRBV28; maybe TRBD1 (5 bases). Germline CDR1 and CDR2: MDHEN and SYDVKM. The V end was cut by 11 bases, the J end by 3 bases, with 16 bases between. This CDR3 region has 13 residues. The CDR3 region has the DNA TGTGCCGGATCAACGGGGGGTTACACTGAAGCTTTCTTT. Amino acid sequence: CAGSTGGYTEAFF.

The rearrangement joins TRBV7-2 to TRBJ2-1, with 8 bases matching TRBD2. Near its end, the DNA agrees better with TRBJ2-7, so the J call may be wrong. From germline, CDR1 is SGHTA and CDR2 FQGNSA. The CDR3 spans 14 residues. Here the CDR3 DNA reads TGTGCCAGCAACCCTAACGGGGGGGACTACGAGCAGTACGTC. Translated, it gives CASNPNGGDYEQYV.

The chain joins TRBV30 to TRBJ2-4; D is perhaps TRBD1 or TRBD2 (5 bases each). In germline, CDR1 is GTSNPN, CDR2 SVGIG (reference sequence). The germline V and J ends were trimmed by 7 bases and 6 bases, with 10 bases remaining between them. There are 11 residues in the CDR3. The CDR3, as DNA: TGTGCCTCTAGCACAGGAAACATTCAGTACTTC. Amino acid sequence: CASSTGNIQYF. The full variable domain, with the rest looked up from reference TRBV30 and TRBJ2-4, is SQTIHQWPATLVQPVGSPLSLECTVEGTSNPNLYWYRQAAGRGLQLLFYSVGIGQISSEVPQNLSASRPQDRQFILSSKKLLLSDSGFYLCASSTGNIQYFGAGTRLSVL.

A few counts support this clonotype. V gene TRBV28 combines with J gene TRBJ1-2; no reliable D call. There are 13 residues in the CDR3. The V gene lost 5 bases and the J gene lost 1 base, with 8 bases spanning the gap. Germline V CDR1 and CDR2: MDHEN, SYDVKM. The CDR3 loop reads CASSLQINYGYTF. The CDR3 bases are TGTGCCAGCAGTCTGCAGATTAACTATGGCTACACCTTC.

The chain carries TRBV28 and TRBJ2-3; 8 nucleotides line up with TRBD2. The germline gives CDR1 MDHEN, CDR2 SYDVKM. This CDR3 region has 14 residues. V was pared by 8 bases and J by 3 bases, with 7 bases of the junction left unmatched. The CDR3 nucleotides are TGTGCCAGCTCACCGGGGGGGCCGACAGATACGCAGTATTTT. Translated, it gives CASSPGGPTDTQYF.

The gene calls are TRBV21-1 and TRBJ2-7; the table's TRBD2 call for D was not verified on the DNA. TRBV21-1 is given as a pseudogene. This CDR3 spans 13 amino acids. The CDR3 sequence is CASSKVFPLEQYV. The CDR3 nucleotides are TGTGCCAGCAGCAAAGTCTTCCCGTTAGAGCAGTACGTC.

The chain carries TRBV7-9 and TRBJ1-2; weak D call: TRBD1 (5 bases). Germline-derived CDR1 and CDR2 are SEHNR and FQNEAQ (reference sequence). The length of the CDR3 is 18 residues. V shed 0 bases and J shed 1 base, with 18 bases lying between them. The CDR3 DNA reads as TGTGCCAGCAGCTTAGCCCGGGACCTCCTAGACTATAACTATGGCTACACCTTC. Translation: CASSLARDLLDYNYGYTF.

This chain links TRBV3-1 with TRBJ1-2; D uncertain. The V end lost 6 bases, the J end lost 7 bases, and 15 bases lay between the germline ends. The V gene's germline CDR1 is LGHDT and CDR2 YNNKEL (reference sequence). The CDR3 spans 13 residues. DNA of the CDR3: TGTGCCAGCAGTTCTTCCGGCGGCTCTGGCTACACCTTC. Translation: CASSSSGGSGYTF.

The chain combines TRBV7-2 with TRBJ1-2; D not certain. The germline V gene encodes CDR1 SGHTA and CDR2 FQGNSA. The V end lost 3 bases, the J end lost 4 bases, and 9 bases lay between the germline ends. The CDR3 loop spans 13 amino acids. The DNA of the CDR3 is TGTGCCAGCAGCTTTGGCGCGACCTATGGCTACACCTTC. Translated: CASSFGATYGYTF.

The chain joins TRBV5-1 to TRBJ1-1; D uncertain. This CDR3 region has 17 residues. Germline values: CDR1 SGHRS, CDR2 YFSETQ. Trimming removed 1 base at V and 0 bases at J, with 16 bases between. CDR3 coding DNA: TGCGCCAGCAGCTTGTCCGGGGATGGGTTCATGAACACTGAAGCTTTCTTT. Translating it yields CASSLSGDGFMNTEAFF.

The CDR3 loop reads CASSRTQQGYEAFF. CDR3 DNA sequence: TGTGCCAGCAGTCGAACCCAACAGGGGTATGAAGCTTTCTTT. This chain uses TRBV12-3 or TRBV12-4 with TRBJ1-1; 7 nucleotides align to TRBD1. V shed 5 bases and J 7 bases; nucleotides not matched to a gene: 10. There are 14 residues in the CDR3.

The rearrangement joins TRBV30 to TRBJ2-7; 7 nucleotides line up with TRBD2. The length of the CDR3 is 14 residues. The germline gives CDR1 GTSNPN, CDR2 SVGIG (reference sequence). The ends lost 2 bases at V and 2 bases at J; junction bases unmatched: 6. Here the CDR3 DNA reads TGTGCCTGGAGTCTGAGCGGGGTCACCTACGAGCAGTACTTC. This codes for CAWSLSGVTYEQYF.

The rearrangement links TRBV7-2 to TRBJ2-4; D uncertain. The V and J ends lost 1 base and 6 bases respectively, with 7 bases between them. This CDR3 contains 13 residues. Germline V gives CDR1 SGHTA, CDR2 FQGNSA. The CDR3 nucleotides are TGTGCCAGCAGCTTAGTCCGCCGAAACATTCAGTACTTC. This encodes CASSLVRRNIQYF.

The rearrangement joins TRBV29-1 to TRBJ1-1; TRBD1 might be the D (5 bases). CDR1 SQVTM and CDR2 ANQGSEA come from the germline V gene. Trimming left V 4 bases short and J 3 bases short, with 6 bases between. The length of the CDR3 is 11 residues. The CDR3 spells CSVVGDTEAFF. The CDR3 region has the DNA TGCAGCGTTGTAGGGGACACTGAAGCTTTCTTT.

The CDR3 reads CASHEQGGTPRQHF. The DNA of the CDR3 is TGTGCCAGCCACGAACAGGGCGGGACCCCACGCCAGCATTTT. The chain recombines TRBV2 with TRBJ1-5; D might be TRBD1 (6 bases). V was shortened by 8 bases and J by 12 bases, with 23 bases between the two germline ends. This CDR3 is 14 amino acids long. Germline values: CDR1 SNHLY, CDR2 FYNNEI.

The chain couples TRBV11-2 to TRBJ1-2; D is possibly TRBD1 (6 bases). V lost 4 bases and J 5 bases, leaving 20 bases between the germline ends. Germline CDR1 and CDR2: SGHAT and FQNNGV. This CDR3 is 16 amino acids long. CDR3 amino acids: CASSSQGRGLYYGYTF. The CDR3 DNA reads as TGTGCCAGCAGCTCCCAGGGGCGGGGGCTCTATTATGGCTACACCTTC.

V and J are TRBV6-5 and TRBJ1-6, with 7 positions matching TRBD1. In germline, CDR1 is MNHEY, CDR2 SVGAGI. The CDR3 is made up of 15 amino acids. The V gene end was trimmed by 7 bases and the J gene end by 10 bases; junction bases not matched to a gene: 13. CDR3 loop: CASNGDSLIRSPLHF. CDR3 in DNA: TGTGCCAGCAACGGGGACAGCCTAATACGGTCACCCCTCCACTTT.

The chain recombines TRBV5-4 with TRBJ2-1, with D perhaps matching TRBD2 (6 bases). Trimming removed 6 bases at V and 6 bases at J, with 16 bases between. The CDR3 runs to 14 residues. Germline CDR1 SGHNT, CDR2 YYREEE (reference sequence). In DNA, the CDR3 is TGTGCCAGCAACCCTCCGGGGGTCAGCAATGAGCAGTTCTTC. The encoded protein is CASNPPGVSNEQFF.

V gene TRBV10-3 combines with J gene TRBJ1-2; D is unclear. The germline gives CDR1 ENHRY, CDR2 SYGVKD. Trimming cost V 8 bases and J 0 bases, with 10 bases left between them. The CDR3 runs 13 residues. For the CDR3, the DNA is TGTGCCATCGGGGAATCGGCTAACTATGGCTACACCTTC. This gives the protein CAIGESANYGYTF.

The CDR3: CAISESVAGRTQYF. The CDR3 DNA sequence: TGTGCCATCAGTGAGTCGGTAGCTGGACGTACGCAGTATTTT. The chain uses TRBV10-3 and TRBJ2-3; no definite D call. V was trimmed by 0 bases and J by 8 bases, leaving 12 bases between them. The CDR3 has 14 amino acids. CDR1 ENHRY and CDR2 SYGVKD come from the germline V gene.

This chain connects TRBV6-1 to TRBJ1-2, with 8 bases lining up with TRBD1. The CDR3 runs 13 residues. J lost 4 bases, V lost 7 bases, and 5 bases had no gene match. Germline-derived CDR1 and CDR2 are MNHNS and SASEGT. This chain's CDR3 is CASTDDRGYGYTF. DNA for the CDR3: TGTGCCAGCACTGACGACAGGGGCTATGGCTACACCTTC.

The chain is built from TRBV20-1 and TRBJ2-1; D may be TRBD1 or TRBD2 (6 bases each). V was cut by 6 bases and J by 15 bases, with 15 bases left in between. Germline V gives CDR1 DFQATT, CDR2 SNEGSKA (reference sequence). This CDR3 contains 10 residues. The chain's CDR3 is CSAAKQGLFF. The DNA of the CDR3 is TGCAGTGCAGCCAAACAGGGACTGTTCTTC.

This chain uses TRBV2 with TRBJ2-1; 7 positions match TRBD2. CDR1 is SNHLY, CDR2 FYNNEI, per germline. With 6 bases clipped from V and 3 bases from J, the junction kept 5 bases outside the gene matches. This CDR3 comprises 14 residues. CDR3 sequence (DNA): TGTGCCAGCAGAATCGGACTAGGCTACAATGAGCAGTTCTTC. Translation gives CASRIGLGYNEQFF. Full variable domain (remainder filled in from reference TRBV2 and TRBJ2-1): EPEVTQTPSHQVTQMGQEVILRCVPISNHLYFYWYRQILGQKVEFLVSFYNNEISEKSEIFDDQFSVERPDGSNFTLKIRSTKLEDSAMYFCASRIGLGYNEQFFGPGTRLTVL.

The chain couples TRBV7-2 to TRBJ2-3; D is undetermined. Germline assignment: CDR1 SGHTA and CDR2 FQGNSA. The CDR3 consists of 14 residues. Between the trimmed V and J ends, which lost 5 bases and 1 base, there was a span of 10 bases. Here the CDR3 DNA reads TGTGCCAGCAGCACACGGGCTGGCACAGATACGCAGTATTTT. Translating gives CASSTRAGTDTQYF.

The chain uses TRBV2 and TRBJ2-3; D might be TRBD2 (6 bases). The V and J ends lost 6 bases and 7 bases respectively, with 14 bases between them. In germline, CDR1 is SNHLY, CDR2 FYNNEI. The CDR3 is 13 amino acids. The CDR3 DNA is TGTGCCAGCAGGACTGGACTAAAGAATACGCAGTATTTT. It yields the protein CASRTGLKNTQYF.

The chain links TRBV27 to TRBJ2-7, with D uncertain. Germline loops: CDR1 MNHEY, CDR2 SMNVEV (reference sequence). V lost 6 bases and J lost 2, with 14 bases in between. The CDR3 has 14 residues. The CDR3: CASRAFPGPYEQYF. The CDR3 DNA follows: TGTGCCAGCAGAGCCTTCCCAGGCCCCTACGAGCAGTACTTC.

The chain couples TRBV5-1 to TRBJ1-2; 8 positions match TRBD1. V was clipped by 4 bases and J by 5 bases; unmatched bases: 4. Germline CDR1 and CDR2: SGHRS and YFSETQ. The CDR3 is made up of 13 amino acids. The DNA of the CDR3 is TGCGCCAGCAGCGTCGGGACAGGATATGGCTACACCTTC. It specifies CASSVGTGYGYTF.

The chain uses TRBV6-2 or TRBV6-3 and TRBJ2-2; the D is unclear. Trimming cost V 2 bases and J 7 bases, with 11 bases left between them. The CDR3 consists of 14 residues. Per germline, CDR1 MNHEY and CDR2 SVGEGT. The CDR3 sequence: CASSYGSVGGELFF. In DNA, the CDR3 is TGTGCCAGCAGTTACGGGTCAGTCGGCGGGGAGCTGTTTTTT.

The V gene is TRBV29-1, the J gene TRBJ2-1, with D possibly being TRBD1 (5 bases). CDR1 is SQVTM and CDR2 is ANQGSEA in the germline V gene. V was trimmed by 3 bases and J by 2 bases, leaving 11 bases between them. The CDR3 has 14 amino acids. The CDR3 spells CSVENRRTYNEQFF. The CDR3 DNA is TGCAGCGTTGAGAACAGGAGAACCTACAATGAGCAGTTCTTC.

The V call is TRBV5-8, the J call TRBJ2-2; D gene uncertain. This CDR3 spans 15 amino acids. Germline CDR1 reads SGHTS; CDR2 reads YDEGEE. V was shortened by 0 bases and J by 1 base, with 7 bases between the two germline ends. The DNA for the CDR3 is TGTGCCAGCAGCTTGGAAGGGTGGAACACCGGGGAGCTGTTTTTT. Amino acids: CASSLEGWNTGELFF.

The chain combines TRBV28 with TRBJ2-7; D perhaps matches TRBD2 (6 bases). Germline V gene sequence: CDR1 MDHEN, CDR2 SYDVKM. The CDR3 has 18 residues. Between the trimmed V and J ends, which lost 2 bases and 5 bases, there was a span of 25 bases. CDR3 region: CASSLGASGRLLAHEQYF. The CDR3 region has the DNA TGTGCCAGCAGTTTAGGGGCCAGCGGGCGACTGTTAGCGCACGAGCAGTACTTC.